The present TCR beta chain was sequenced within a study of cytomegalovirus exposure and HLA in healthy donors. V was pared by 4 bases and J by 1 base, with 6 bases of the junction left unmatched. The germline CDR1 and CDR2 sequences are SGDLS and YYNGEE. This CDR3 has 16 residues. The PCR had 60 Vbeta and 13 Jbeta primers. Sequenced by immunoSEQ multiplex PCR; TCRdb stores in-frame clones only, minus some. The sample lists roughly 92,000 clones, around 8% occurring once. Whole-study results and caveats: At a 0.05 false discovery rate, a later analysis found 15,000 to 20,000 TCR beta sequences to be associated with HLA alleles.

Details on this clone: Its antigen remains unidentified.

The chain carries TRBV9 and TRBJ2-3, with 10 bases that match TRBD2. The TCR originated in a man aged 45-65 years in good health and CMV-seronegative. Sequenced material: PBMCs. The CDR3 DNA reads as TGTGCCAGCAGCCCTAGGAGCGGGGGGGGCACAGATACGCAGTATTTT. Protein product: CASSPRSGGGTDTQYF. Combining the CDR3 with reference TRBV9 and TRBJ2-3 gives the whole variable domain DSGVTQTPKHLITATGQRVTLRCSPRSGDLSVYWYQQSLDQGLQFLIQYYNGEERAKGNILERFSAQQFPDLHSELNLSSLELGDSALYFCASSPRSGGGTDTQYFGPGTRLTVL.